One and the same sample provided the 25 T cell receptor beta chains below, sequenced in a study of blood T cell repertoires in COVID-19 (dated by TCRdb to 2019 to 2021). Library creation used the immunoSEQ multiplex PCR assay. Not all clones reach the TCRdb copy of this immuneACCESS table, which keeps in-frame sequences only. Checked studies attribute under half of the gap to unresolved V genes and leave the rest unexplained. The sample table shows about 350,000 clones, and approximately 86% are seen once. The biggest ten clones account for 9.9% of the sample. The sample was peripheral blood. The receptors were gathered from a man aged 25 to 40 with COVID-19, enrolled during active disease.

This sequence joins TRBV11-3 and TRBJ2-3; D gene uncertain. V gave up 1 base and J gave up 5 bases, with 7 bases separating them. Germline CDR1 is SGHNT and CDR2 is YENEEA. The CDR3 loop spans 13 amino acids. The CDR3 coding sequence is TGTGCCAGCAGCTTAGTGTCAGGAGATACGCAGTATTTT. This gives the protein CASSLVSGDTQYF.

The rearrangement links TRBV24-1 to TRBJ2-1; D is possibly TRBD1 (6 bases). CDR1 KGHDR and CDR2 SFDVKD come from the germline V gene. V gave up 2 bases and J gave up 4 bases, with 17 bases separating them. The CDR3 totals 17 residues. CDR3: CATSDSGTGQGYNEQFF. CDR3 bases: TGTGCCACCAGTGATTCCGGGACGGGTCAGGGGTACAATGAGCAGTTCTTC.

The CDR3 loop reads CASSPLGSGTGGNTIYF. CDR3 DNA: TGCGCCAGCAGCCCCCTAGGGTCCGGGACAGGGGGAAACACCATATATTTT. The rearrangement joins TRBV4-3 to TRBJ1-3; 9 nucleotides agree with TRBD1. V gave up 4 bases and J gave up 4 bases; unmatched junction bases: 11. CDR1 is LGHNA, CDR2 YSLEER, per germline. The CDR3 has 17 residues.

This chain uses TRBV29-1 with TRBJ2-1, with a tentative D call TRBD2 (6 bases). Germline-derived CDR1 and CDR2 are SQVTM and ANQGSEA. With 1 base removed from V and 4 bases from J, the gap between germline ends came to 32 bases. The length of the CDR3 is 21 residues. Here the CDR3 DNA reads TGCAGCGTTGAAGTCCGCGGGGCCGATAGAAGGGAGTCGAGGACGTACAATGAGCAGTTCTTC. Protein sequence: CSVEVRGADRRESRTYNEQFF.

The table lists this clone with a few counts. The gene calls are TRBV7-8 and TRBJ2-7, with 10 bases that match TRBD1. V gave up 5 bases and J gave up 5 bases; unmatched junction bases: 6. The germline V gene encodes CDR1 SGHVS and CDR2 FQNEAQ. This CDR3 spans 14 amino acids. CDR3 sequence reads: CASSRDRGPHEQYF. For the CDR3, the DNA is TGTGCCAGCAGCCGTGACAGGGGGCCCCACGAGCAGTACTTC.

The rearrangement uses TRBV3-1 (or the pseudogene TRBV3-2) and TRBJ2-1; D is perhaps TRBD1 (5 bases). The CDR3 spans 14 residues. The V and J ends lost 0 bases and 8 bases respectively, with 11 bases between them. Per germline, CDR1 LGHDT and CDR2 YNNKEL (reference sequence). The CDR3 nucleotides read TGTGCCAGCAGCCAAGATGTAGGGGTGGATGAGCAGTTCTTC. Translation gives CASSQDVGVDEQFF.

The genes are TRBV6-5 and TRBJ2-1; 9 nucleotides align to TRBD2. V lost 6 bases to trimming and J lost 7 bases; unmatched junction nucleotides: 7. The CDR3 totals 14 residues. Germline-derived CDR1 and CDR2 are MNHEY and SVGAGI. The CDR3 sequence: CASRAAGGRNEQFF. CDR3 bases: TGTGCCAGCAGGGCGGCGGGAGGGAGGAATGAGCAGTTCTTC.

The gene calls are TRBV21-1 and TRBJ2-2; TRBD1, the D gene given by the table, was not confirmed from the DNA. TRBV21-1 is shown as a pseudogene. The CDR3 totals 15 residues. The CDR3 DNA sequence: TGTGCCAGCAGCAACCCGGGACATAACACCGGGGAGCTGTTTTTT. Encoded protein: CASSNPGHNTGELFF.

The V and J genes are TRBV5-4 and TRBJ2-3; 8 positions agree with TRBD1. J lost 7 bases, V lost 4 bases, and 11 bases had no gene match. CDR1 SGHNT and CDR2 YYREEE come from the germline V gene (reference sequence). The CDR3 contains 15 residues. For the CDR3, the DNA is TGTGCCAGCAGCCTTGACAGGGGTCGAGGCAATACGCAGTATTTT. This gives the protein CASSLDRGRGNTQYF.

This chain uses TRBV18 with TRBJ1-6; 7 bases fit TRBD1. The germline CDR1 and CDR2 sequences are KGHSH and LQKENI. The ends lost 2 bases at V and 8 bases at J; junction bases unmatched: 6. There are 15 residues in the CDR3. In DNA, the CDR3 is TGTGCCAGCTCACCATTCACAGGGGAAGATTCACCCCTCCACTTT. Its translation is CASSPFTGEDSPLHF.

The genes are TRBV6-4 and TRBJ2-7; 7 bases map to TRBD2. Per the germline V gene, CDR1 is MRHNA and CDR2 is SNTAGT. The J segment lost 3 bases and the V segment lost 4 bases, leaving 9 bases of the junction unmatched. The CDR3 loop spans 15 amino acids. CDR3 amino acids: CASSVTSAPLYEQYF. As DNA, the CDR3 is TGTGCCAGCAGTGTCACTAGCGCTCCCCTCTACGAGCAGTACTTC.

The chain joins TRBV4-2 to TRBJ1-4; 9 bases match TRBD1. CDR1 is LGHNA and CDR2 is YNFKEQ in the germline V gene. Trimming at V came to 0 bases and at J to 8 bases, leaving 7 bases not matched to a gene. The CDR3 has 16 amino acids. The DNA for the CDR3 is TGTGCCAGCAGCCAAGAGACGGGACAGGGCAGCGAAAAACTGTTTTTT. This codes for CASSQETGQGSEKLFF.

This clone was seen a handful of times. The rearrangement links TRBV27 to TRBJ1-1, with 7 positions matching TRBD1. This CDR3 is 15 amino acids long. Germline-derived CDR1 and CDR2 are MNHEY and SMNVEV (reference sequence). The V segment lost 5 bases and the J segment 5 bases; nucleotides outside the gene matches: 11. This CDR3 reads CASSKLQGLTTEAFF. For the CDR3, the DNA is TGTGCCAGCAGTAAACTACAGGGGCTGACGACTGAAGCTTTCTTT.

The chain carries TRBV7-2 and TRBJ2-2; D gene uncertain. This CDR3 contains 15 residues. Per germline, CDR1 SGHTA and CDR2 FQGNSA. Trimming took off 1 base at V and 0 bases at J, with 6 bases between the two ends. DNA of the CDR3: TGTGCCAGCAGCTTAGTACGGTCGAACACCGGGGAGCTGTTTTTT. Protein sequence: CASSLVRSNTGELFF.

This clone has only a few counts. The chain joins TRBV7-2 to TRBJ1-1; D perhaps matches TRBD1 (6 bases). Trimming pared 2 bases from V and 1 base from J, leaving 20 bases between. Germline V CDR1 and CDR2: SGHTA, FQGNSA. This CDR3 region has 18 residues. The CDR3 region is CASSLYGAGGGGNTEAFF. The CDR3 bases are TGTGCCAGCAGCTTATATGGAGCTGGGGGCGGCGGGAACACTGAAGCTTTCTTT.

The chain links TRBV28 to TRBJ1-1; TRBD1 is a possible D gene (6 bases). The CDR3 has 12 residues. Germline CDR1 reads MDHEN; CDR2 reads SYDVKM. The V end was cut by 2 bases, the J end by 6 bases, with 7 bases between. The CDR3 DNA reads as TGTGCCAGCAGTTTAAACAGGGCTGAAGCTTTCTTT. Translated: CASSLNRAEAFF.

J is TRBJ2-1 and V is TRBV5-3, with D uncertain. Being an ORF, TRBV5-3 has a function that is uncertain. CDR3 length: 11 amino acids. V shed 4 bases and J shed 7 bases, with 6 bases lying between them. The CDR3 spells CARSVRNEQFF. The DNA of the CDR3 is TGTGCCAGAAGCGTGAGAAATGAGCAGTTCTTC.

The chain employs TRBV30 and TRBJ2-2, with TRBD1 matching 7 bases. V lost 5 bases, J lost 0 bases, and 6 bases stayed unmatched. This CDR3 is 15 amino acids long. Germline CDR1 reads GTSNPN; CDR2 reads SVGIG (reference sequence). CDR3 coding DNA: TGTGCCTGGGTCTGGCAGGGGGCGAACACCGGGGAGCTGTTTTTT. Translating it yields CAWVWQGANTGELFF.

The rearrangement uses TRBV5-1 and TRBJ1-6; D remains ambiguous. V was pared by 0 bases and J by 6 bases, with 4 bases between. The length of the CDR3 is 13 residues. Germline V CDR1 and CDR2: SGHRS, YFSETQ. CDR3 DNA: TGCGCCAGCAGCTTGGATCGTAATTCACCCCTCCACTTT. It codes for CASSLDRNSPLHF.

The chain uses TRBV13 and TRBJ1-6; TRBD1 matches at 8 bases. The germline V gene encodes CDR1 PRHDT and CDR2 FYEKMQ (reference sequence). J lost 13 bases, V lost 4 bases, and 9 bases had no gene match. This CDR3 has 14 amino acids. The DNA for the CDR3 is TGTGCCAGCAGCTCCGGACAGGGAAGGAGGCCCCTCCACTTT. As protein: CASSSGQGRRPLHF.

This clone was detected only a few times. The chain carries TRBV10-3 and TRBJ1-1, with 10 positions matching TRBD1. This CDR3 has 16 amino acids. Per germline, CDR1 ENHRY and CDR2 SYGVKD. Germline trimming cut 6 bases from V and 4 bases from J; bases unmatched to any gene: 11. The CDR3 here is CAISSGTGVFGTEAFF. In DNA form, the CDR3 reads TGTGCCATCAGCTCCGGGACAGGGGTCTTTGGCACTGAAGCTTTCTTT.

V gene TRBV5-1 combines with J gene TRBJ2-4; maybe TRBD1 (5 bases). CDR1 and CDR2 from the germline V gene are SGHRS and YFSETQ. Trimming left V 6 bases short and J 0 bases short, with 16 bases between. This CDR3 contains 16 residues. This CDR3 reads CASTPGNSLAKNIQYF. CDR3 DNA: TGCGCCAGCACTCCAGGGAACTCTCTAGCCAAAAACATTCAGTACTTC.

This chain joins TRBV18 and TRBJ1-2; D remains unclear. Per the germline V gene, CDR1 is KGHSH and CDR2 is LQKENI. The ends were cut back, 3 bases at V and 1 base at J, with 12 bases in the middle. This CDR3 has 15 amino acids. The CDR3 protein is CASSPPGVLNYGYTF. CDR3 nucleotides: TGTGCCAGCTCACCCCCGGGAGTCCTTAACTATGGCTACACCTTC.

In its sample, this clone was seen once. The chain has TRBV24-1 and TRBJ2-3; tentatively, D is TRBD1 (5 bases). Trimming took 4 bases from V and 2 from J, leaving 18 bases between them. The CDR3 contains 17 residues. Germline V gene lookup returns CDR1 KGHDR and CDR2 SFDVKD. The CDR3 spells CATSDARGSRITDTQYF. The CDR3 DNA is TGTGCCACCAGTGACGCAAGGGGTTCGAGAATCACAGATACGCAGTATTTT.

The rearrangement uses TRBV4-1 and TRBJ2-5; possible D gene TRBD2, 6 bases. Germline CDR1 MGHRA, CDR2 YSYEKL. V was pared by 2 bases and J by 5 bases, with 12 bases between. This CDR3 has 14 residues. DNA for the CDR3: TGCGCCAGCAGCCAAAGGAGTCGGGAGGAGACCCAGTACTTC. Protein sequence: CASSQRSREETQYF.